This T cell receptor (beta chain) was identified during a study of identical twins. Concerning this clonotype: Its antigen is unknown. One end of the junction does not line up with germline, which may come from a read error.

Study observations and caveats: Modeled out-of-frame TCR alpha sharing in monozygotic twins fell below observed levels. Within beta out-of-frame sequences, the excess sharing observed between twins was weaker.

A template switching step contributed a universal primer site, while unique molecular identifiers were present in the cDNA. MiXCR was run by TCRdb on the 5' RACE reads, yielding one entry per CDR3 protein. The sample gives 1.5 million to 2 million distinct CDR3 sequences, about 32% of which show up once; about 0.27% is in the top ten. In germline, CDR1 is LGHDT, CDR2 YNNKEL (reference sequence). This CDR3 spans 17 amino acids. Every one of the donors was a healthy Caucasian. The sequenced sample consisted of cord blood. The TCR originated in a newborn girl in good health. This rearrangement joins TRBV3-1 to TRBJ2-6; 10 positions match TRBD2. CDR3 protein: CASSRTSGLSEANVLTF. The CDR3 region has the DNA TGTGCCAGCAGCCGGACTAGCGGCCTCTCTGAGGCCAACGTCCTGACTTTC.